This section outlines one T cell receptor (beta chain) sequence together with its context. This CDR3 is built from 13 residues. J lost 3 bases, V lost 4 bases, and 0 bases had no gene match. CDR1 is KGHDR, CDR2 SFDVKD, per germline. Measured with immunoSEQ multiplex PCR; TCRdb has only the in-frame clones, and not every one. The sample holds about 320,000 clones, over 90% seen once. This sample is part of a study of brain T cells in children with intractable seizures. Time point meaning: blood from clinic visit 5 months post-surgery; TSC patient then seizure free. Before surgery, patients took at least one anti-epileptic drug.

The gene calls are TRBV24-1 and TRBJ2-5; the match to TRBD1 covers 8 bases. The receptor comes from a boy less than two years old with tuberous sclerosis and intractable seizures. Material: peripheral blood, obtained 4 to 5 months after surgery. The CDR3: CATSETGEETQYF. The CDR3 bases are TGTGCCACCAGTGAGACAGGGGAAGAGACCCAGTACTTC.